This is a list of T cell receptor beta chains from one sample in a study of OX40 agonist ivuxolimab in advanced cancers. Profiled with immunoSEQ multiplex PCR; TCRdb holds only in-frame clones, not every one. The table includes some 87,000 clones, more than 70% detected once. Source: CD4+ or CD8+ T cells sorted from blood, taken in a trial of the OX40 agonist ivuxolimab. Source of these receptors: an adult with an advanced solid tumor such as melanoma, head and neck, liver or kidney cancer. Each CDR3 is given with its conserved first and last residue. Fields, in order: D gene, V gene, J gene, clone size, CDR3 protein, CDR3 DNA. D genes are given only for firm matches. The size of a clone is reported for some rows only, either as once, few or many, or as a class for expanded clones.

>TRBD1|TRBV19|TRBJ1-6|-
CASMAGGYNSPLHF
TGTGCCAGTATGGCAGGGGGCTATAATTCACCCCTCCACTTT
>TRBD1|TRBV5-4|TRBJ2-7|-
CASSFRQGSYEQYF
TGTGCCAGCAGCTTTAGACAGGGATCCTACGAGCAGTACTTC
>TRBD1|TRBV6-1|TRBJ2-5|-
CASSEGTGGGQTQYF
TGTGCCAGCAGTGAAGGGACAGGGGGCGGGCAGACCCAGTACTTC
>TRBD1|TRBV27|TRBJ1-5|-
CASRSGTAGNQPQHF
TGTGCCAGCAGATCCGGGACAGCTGGCAATCAGCCCCAGCATTTT
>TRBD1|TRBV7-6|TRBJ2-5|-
CASSLGRTGGIETQYF
TGTGCCAGCAGCCTTGGCCGGACAGGCGGCATAGAGACCCAGTACTTC
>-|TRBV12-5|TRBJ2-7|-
CASQAGRFSYEQYF
TGTGCTAGTCAGGCGGGCCGATTCTCCTACGAGCAGTACTTC
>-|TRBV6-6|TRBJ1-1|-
CASSLTAKGDTEAFF
TGTGCCAGCAGCCTTACTGCTAAAGGGGACACTGAAGCTTTCTTT
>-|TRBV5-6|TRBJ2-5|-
CASRTRKGGVRETQYF
TGTGCCAGCAGGACCCGAAAGGGGGGAGTTCGGGAGACCCAGTACTTC
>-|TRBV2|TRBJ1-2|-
CASSETPYYGYTF
TGTGCCAGCAGTGAAACACCATACTATGGCTACACCTTC
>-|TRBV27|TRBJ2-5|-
CASSPYLGETQYF
TGTGCCAGCAGTCCCTACCTGGGGGAGACCCAGTACTTC
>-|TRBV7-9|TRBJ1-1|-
CASSLGGGSTEAFF
TGTGCCAGCAGCTTAGGAGGGGGTAGCACTGAAGCTTTCTTT
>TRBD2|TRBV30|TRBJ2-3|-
CAWSVKGAGGPDTQYF
TGTGCCTGGAGTGTAAAGGGAGCGGGAGGGCCAGATACGCAGTATTTT
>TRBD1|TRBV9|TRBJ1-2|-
CASSAVRDRGNAGYTF
TGTGCCAGCAGCGCGGTCCGGGACAGGGGGAATGCTGGCTACACCTTC
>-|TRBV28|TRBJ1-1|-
CASSMPVRNTEAFF
TGTGCCAGCAGTATGCCGGTTCGGAACACTGAAGCTTTCTTT
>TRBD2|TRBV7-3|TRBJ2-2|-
CASTLAGGANTGELFF
TGTGCCAGCACCCTAGCGGGAGGGGCGAACACCGGGGAGCTGTTTTTT
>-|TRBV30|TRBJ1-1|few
CAWSPLYTEAFF
TGTGCCTGGAGTCCCCTATACACTGAAGCTTTCTTT
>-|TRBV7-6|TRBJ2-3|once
CASSLGRGVLNTQYF
TGTGCCAGCAGCTTAGGTCGGGGAGTCTTAAATACGCAGTATTTT
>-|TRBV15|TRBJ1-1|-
CATSRGVNTEAFF
TGTGCCACCAGCAGAGGGGTGAACACTGAAGCTTTCTTT
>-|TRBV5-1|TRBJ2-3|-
CASSYYSVGTDTQYF
TGCGCCAGCAGCTATTATTCAGTGGGCACAGATACGCAGTATTTT
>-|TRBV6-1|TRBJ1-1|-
CASSAGEAGNTEAFF
TGTGCCAGCAGCGCAGGGGAGGCGGGAAACACTGAAGCTTTCTTT
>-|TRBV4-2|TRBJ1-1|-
CASSQLGGNTEAFF
TGTGCCAGCAGCCAGCTTGGGGGGAACACTGAAGCTTTCTTT
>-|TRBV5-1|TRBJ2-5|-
CASSFQAEETQYF
TGCGCCAGCAGCTTCCAGGCAGAAGAGACCCAGTACTTC
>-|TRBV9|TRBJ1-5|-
CASSLPSNQPQHF
TGTGCCAGCAGCCTCCCAAGCAATCAGCCCCAGCATTTT
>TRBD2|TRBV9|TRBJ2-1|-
CASSAGTNNEQFF
TGTGCCAGCAGCGCCGGGACTAACAATGAGCAGTTCTTC
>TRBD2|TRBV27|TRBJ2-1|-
CASMGGPGLAYNEQFF
TGTGCCAGCATGGGGGGGCCGGGACTAGCATACAATGAGCAGTTCTTC
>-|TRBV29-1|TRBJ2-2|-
CSVDGANTGELFF
TGCAGCGTTGACGGAGCGAACACCGGGGAGCTGTTTTTT
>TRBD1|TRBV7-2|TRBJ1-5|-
CASSWKQGEYQPQHF
TGTGCCAGCAGCTGGAAACAGGGGGAGTATCAGCCCCAGCATTTT
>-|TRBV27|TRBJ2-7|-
CASSFLDRRYEQYF
TGTGCCAGCAGTTTTTTAGACAGGCGCTACGAGCAGTACTTC
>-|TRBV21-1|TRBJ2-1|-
CASSKVASSYNEQFF
TGTGCCAGCAGCAAAGTTGCTAGCTCCTACAATGAGCAGTTCTTC
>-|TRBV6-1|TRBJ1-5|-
CASSEALQQPQHF
TGTGCCAGCAGTGAAGCGCTTCAGCAGCCCCAGCATTTT
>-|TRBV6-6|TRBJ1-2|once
CASSSGTSHYGYTF
TGTGCCAGCAGCTCAGGGACATCTCACTATGGCTACACCTTC
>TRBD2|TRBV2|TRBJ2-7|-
CASSEGAGGPYEQYF
TGTGCCAGCAGTGAAGGGGCGGGAGGGCCATACGAGCAGTACTTC
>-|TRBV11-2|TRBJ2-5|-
CASSSLHTSIQETQYF
TGTGCCAGCAGCTCTTTACACACATCCATCCAAGAGACCCAGTACTTC
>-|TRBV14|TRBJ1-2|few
CASSNGARGYTF
TGTGCCAGCAGTAACGGAGCCCGAGGCTACACCTTC
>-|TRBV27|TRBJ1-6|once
CASSWDTGSPLHF
TGTGCCAGCAGTTGGGACACCGGTTCACCCCTCCACTTT
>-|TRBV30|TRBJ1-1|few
CAWNQRNTEAFF
TGTGCCTGGAATCAGCGGAACACTGAAGCTTTCTTT
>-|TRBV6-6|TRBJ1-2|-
CASGDIHGYTF
TGTGCCAGCGGGGATATCCATGGCTACACCTTC
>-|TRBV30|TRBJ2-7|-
CAWSVRGAYEQYF
TGTGCCTGGAGTGTCAGGGGGGCCTACGAGCAGTACTTC
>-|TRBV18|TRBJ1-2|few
CASSPDNDAYGYTF
TGTGCCAGCTCACCGGACAATGATGCCTATGGCTACACCTTC
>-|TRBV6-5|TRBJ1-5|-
CASSYPNHQPQHF
TGTGCCAGCAGTTACCCCAATCACCAGCCCCAGCATTTT
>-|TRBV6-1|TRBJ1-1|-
CASAARRMNTEAFF
TGTGCCAGCGCCGCTAGACGGATGAACACTGAAGCTTTCTTT
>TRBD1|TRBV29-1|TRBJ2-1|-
CSVGWQGAPEQFF
TGCAGCGTGGGGTGGCAGGGGGCGCCTGAGCAGTTCTTC
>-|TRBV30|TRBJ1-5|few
CAWSERTANQPQHF
TGTGCCTGGAGCGAAAGGACAGCAAATCAGCCCCAGCATTTT
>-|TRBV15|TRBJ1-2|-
CATSRNRGYGYTF
TGTGCCACCAGCAGAAACAGAGGTTATGGCTACACCTTC
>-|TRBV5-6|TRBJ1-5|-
CASRRYPEPQHF
TGTGCCAGCAGACGGTACCCGGAGCCCCAGCATTTT
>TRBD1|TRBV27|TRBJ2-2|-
CASSLFPQTGNPGELFF
TGTGCCAGCAGTTTATTTCCCCAGACAGGGAATCCCGGGGAGCTGTTTTTT
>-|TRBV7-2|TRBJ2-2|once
CASSPGDPGELFF
TGTGCCAGCAGCCCGGGGGACCCCGGGGAGCTGTTTTTT
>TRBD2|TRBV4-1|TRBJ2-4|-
CASSQVESTSGTINKNIQYF
TGCGCCAGCAGCCAAGTTGAGAGCACTAGCGGGACGATAAACAAAAACATTCAGTACTTC
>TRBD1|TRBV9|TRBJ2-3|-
CASSSDRGREDTQYF
TGTGCCAGCAGCTCGGACAGGGGGCGGGAAGATACGCAGTATTTT
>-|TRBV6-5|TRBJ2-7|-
CASRGGGAGTYEQYF
TGTGCCAGCAGGGGTGGGGGGGCAGGGACCTACGAGCAGTACTTC
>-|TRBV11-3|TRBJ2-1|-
CASIHSPEWGSNEQFF
TGTGCCAGCATCCATTCCCCGGAGTGGGGGAGCAATGAGCAGTTCTTC
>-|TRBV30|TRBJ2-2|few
CAWSGYGTDISTGELFF
TGTGCCTGGAGTGGGTACGGGACTGACATTTCCACCGGGGAGCTGTTTTTT
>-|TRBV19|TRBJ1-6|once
CASSIRVGRGSYNSPLHF
TGTGCCAGTAGTATACGGGTCGGAAGGGGCTCCTATAATTCACCCCTCCACTTT
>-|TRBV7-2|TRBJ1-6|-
CASSLQGLYNSPLHF
TGTGCCAGCAGCTTACAGGGCCTCTATAATTCACCCCTCCACTTT
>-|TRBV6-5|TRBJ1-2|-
CASSLDRIYGYTF
TGTGCCAGCAGTCTAGACAGGATCTATGGCTACACCTTC
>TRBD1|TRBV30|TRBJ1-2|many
CAWGGQGNWGYTF
TGTGCCTGGGGGGGACAGGGAAATTGGGGCTACACCTTC
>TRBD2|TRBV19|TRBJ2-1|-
CASSILLATDNEQFF
TGTGCCAGTAGTATTCTACTAGCGACTGACAATGAGCAGTTCTTC
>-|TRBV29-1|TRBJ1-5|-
CSVEGSGVGQPQHF
TGCAGCGTTGAGGGTTCGGGGGTGGGACAGCCCCAGCATTTT